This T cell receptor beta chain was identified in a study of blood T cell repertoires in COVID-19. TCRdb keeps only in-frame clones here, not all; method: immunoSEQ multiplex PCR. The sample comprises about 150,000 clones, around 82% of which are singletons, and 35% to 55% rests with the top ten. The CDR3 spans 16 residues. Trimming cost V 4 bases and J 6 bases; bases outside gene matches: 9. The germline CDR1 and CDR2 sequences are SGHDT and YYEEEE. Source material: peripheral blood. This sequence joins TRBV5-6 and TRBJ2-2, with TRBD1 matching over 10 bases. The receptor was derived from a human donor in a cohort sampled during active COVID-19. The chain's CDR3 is CASSLRDRGSSGELFF. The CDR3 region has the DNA TGTGCCAGCAGCCTCCGGGACAGGGGTTCATCCGGGGAGCTGTTTTTT.